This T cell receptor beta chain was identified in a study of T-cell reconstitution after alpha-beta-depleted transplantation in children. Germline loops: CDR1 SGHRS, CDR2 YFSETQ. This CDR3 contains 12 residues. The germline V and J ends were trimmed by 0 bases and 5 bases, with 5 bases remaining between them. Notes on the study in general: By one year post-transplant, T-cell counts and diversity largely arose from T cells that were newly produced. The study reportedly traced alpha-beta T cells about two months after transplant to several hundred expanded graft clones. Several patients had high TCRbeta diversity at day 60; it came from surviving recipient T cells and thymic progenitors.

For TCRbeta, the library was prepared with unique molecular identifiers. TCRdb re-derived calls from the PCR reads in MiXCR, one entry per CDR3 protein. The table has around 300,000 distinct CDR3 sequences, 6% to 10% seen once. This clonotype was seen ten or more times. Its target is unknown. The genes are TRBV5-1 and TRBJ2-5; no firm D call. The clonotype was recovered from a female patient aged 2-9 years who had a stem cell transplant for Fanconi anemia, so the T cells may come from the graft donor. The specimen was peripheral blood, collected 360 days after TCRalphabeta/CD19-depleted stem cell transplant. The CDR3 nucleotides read TGCGCCAGCAGCTTGGAATGGGAGACCCAGTACTTC. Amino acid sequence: CASSLEWETQYF.